This T cell receptor (beta chain) was observed in a study of T cells after yellow fever vaccination. Concerning this clonotype: What it recognizes is unknown.

The CDR3 length is 15 residues. CDR1 and CDR2 from the germline V gene are MNHEY and SVGEGT. With 0 bases removed from V and 6 bases from J, the gap between germline ends came to 11 bases. Findings and limits, study-wide: After the booster, nearly 98% of CD4 and roughly nine tenths of CD8 primary-response clones were re-detected.

A single record per CDR3 protein comes from TCRdb applying MiXCR to the 5' RACE reads. The repertoire holds about 510,000 distinct CDR3 sequences, with 21% as singletons. The receptor comes from a man aged 18 to 29 who received the YFV17D yellow fever vaccine. The chain joins TRBV6-2 or TRBV6-3 to TRBJ2-2; maybe TRBD2 (5 bases). This sample comprised PBMCs, obtained about 21 days after the first yellow fever vaccination. The CDR3 region is CASSYSSTSSGELFF. As DNA, the CDR3 is TGTGCCAGCAGTTACTCGTCCACTAGTTCCGGGGAGCTGTTTTTT.